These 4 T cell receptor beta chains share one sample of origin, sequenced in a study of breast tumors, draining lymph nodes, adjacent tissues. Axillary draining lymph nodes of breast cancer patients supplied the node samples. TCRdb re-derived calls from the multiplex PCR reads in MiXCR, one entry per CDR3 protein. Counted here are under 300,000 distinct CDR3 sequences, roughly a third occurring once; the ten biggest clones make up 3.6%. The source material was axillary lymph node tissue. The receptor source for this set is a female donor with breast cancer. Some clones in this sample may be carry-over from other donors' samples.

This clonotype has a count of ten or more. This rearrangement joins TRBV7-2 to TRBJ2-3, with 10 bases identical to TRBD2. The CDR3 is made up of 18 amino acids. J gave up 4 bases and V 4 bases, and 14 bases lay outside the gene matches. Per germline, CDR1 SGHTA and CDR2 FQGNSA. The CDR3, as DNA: TGTGCCAGCAGCTCCAGGGGGCGAGCTAGCGGGAGATCAGATACGCAGTATTTT. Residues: CASSSRGRASGRSDTQYF.

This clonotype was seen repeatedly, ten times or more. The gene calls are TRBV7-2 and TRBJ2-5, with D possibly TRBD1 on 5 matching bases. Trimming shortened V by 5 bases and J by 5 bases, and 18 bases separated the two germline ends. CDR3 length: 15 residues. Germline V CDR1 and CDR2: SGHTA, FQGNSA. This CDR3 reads CASSPRQGYGETQYF. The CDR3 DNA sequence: TGTGCCAGCAGCCCCCGGCAGGGTTACGGTGAGACCCAGTACTTC. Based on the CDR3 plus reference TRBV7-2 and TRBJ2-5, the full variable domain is GAGVSQSPSNKVTEKGKDVELRCDPISGHTALYWYRQSLGQGLEFLIYFQGNSAPDKSGLPSDRFSAERTGGSVSTLTIQRTQQEDSAVYLCASSPRQGYGETQYFGPGTRLLVL.

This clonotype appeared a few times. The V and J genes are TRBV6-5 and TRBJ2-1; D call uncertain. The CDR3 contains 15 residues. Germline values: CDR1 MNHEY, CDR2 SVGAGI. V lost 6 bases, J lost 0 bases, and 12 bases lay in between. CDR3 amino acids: CASRQDRSSYNEQFF. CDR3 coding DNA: TGTGCCAGCAGGCAGGACCGGAGCTCCTACAATGAGCAGTTCTTC.

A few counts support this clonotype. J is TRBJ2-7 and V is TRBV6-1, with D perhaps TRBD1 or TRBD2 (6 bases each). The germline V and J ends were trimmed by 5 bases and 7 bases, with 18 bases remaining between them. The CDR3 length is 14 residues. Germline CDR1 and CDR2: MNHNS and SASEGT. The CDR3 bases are TGTGCCAGCAGTTCAAGAGGGGGGCTAGGGGAGCAGTACTTC. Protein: CASSSRGGLGEQYF.